This T cell receptor (beta chain) originates from a study of blood T cell repertoires in COVID-19. Study-wide background: The study drew acute and convalescent COVID-19 samples from the United States, Italy and Spain. Sample material is recorded as cDNA or gDNA derived from T cells, B-cell-depleted T cells, or PBMCs.

In the authors' workflow: Nucleated cell counts were estimated from reference gene primer amplification. Libraries were prepared by immunoSEQ multiplex PCR; TCRdb keeps only in-frame clonotypes and omits some of them. From that table come the V and J calls and clone size; the DNA was used to work out D and trimming. The profile shows tens of thousands of clones, roughly 80% of them singletons. Trimming stripped 2 bases from V and 2 bases from J, with 9 bases between. Germline V gene sequence: CDR1 SGHTA, CDR2 FQGNSA. The CDR3 has 15 residues. V usage is TRBV7-2 and J usage is TRBJ1-4; weak D call: TRBD1 (6 bases). The sample taken for sequencing was peripheral blood. This receptor was identified in a woman over 75 with active or convalescent COVID-19. As DNA, the CDR3 is TGTGCCAGCAGCTTAAGGGGGGGCACTAATGAAAAACTGTTTTTT. Residues: CASSLRGGTNEKLFF.